The 19 T cell receptor beta chains listed next were all sequenced from one sample in a study of chemoradiotherapy in HPV16-positive cancers. Here immunoSEQ multiplex PCR was the method, and the copy in TCRdb shows in-frame clones only, minus some. Among tens of thousands of clones listed, 75% to 90% were seen once. Sequenced material: blood, taken from a patient who underwent chemoradiotherapy. The receptors were gathered from a human donor with HPV-associated anogenital cancer.

The chain employs TRBV5-1 and TRBJ2-7, with TRBD1 identical over 7 bases. The CDR3 runs 15 residues. Trimming removed 0 bases from V and 3 bases from J; junction bases left unmatched: 6. The germline V gene encodes CDR1 SGHRS and CDR2 YFSETQ. CDR3 coding DNA: TGCGCCAGCAGCTTGGATGGCAACAGGGGCTACGAGCAGTACTTC. Its translation: CASSLDGNRGYEQYF.

This sequence joins TRBV6-1 and TRBJ2-2; D unclear. The CDR3 loop spans 15 amino acids. From germline, CDR1 is MNHNS and CDR2 SASEGT. V lost 6 bases and J 3 bases, leaving 14 bases between the germline ends. CDR3 sequence (DNA): TGTGCCAGCAGGGGCAGTAGTGGGGACACCGGGGAGCTGTTTTTT. Translated: CASRGSSGDTGELFF.

The V and J genes are TRBV7-9 and TRBJ2-5; 8 bases match TRBD1. This CDR3 contains 16 residues. Germline assignment: CDR1 SEHNR and CDR2 FQNEAQ (reference sequence). J lost 3 bases, V lost 2 bases, and 8 bases had no gene match. CDR3: CASSLTSGQVEETQYF. CDR3 in DNA: TGTGCCAGCAGCTTAACCTCGGGACAGGTTGAAGAGACCCAGTACTTC.

This clone was observed once. The rearrangement uses TRBV11-2 and TRBJ1-1; D unresolved. V lost 1 base and J 6 bases, leaving 9 bases between the germline ends. The CDR3 extends over 13 amino acids. Germline CDR1 and CDR2: SGHAT and FQNNGV. DNA of the CDR3: TGTGCCAGCAGCTTAGGTTTGGTGTCTGAAGCTTTCTTT. As protein: CASSLGLVSEAFF.

This chain connects TRBV5-5 to TRBJ1-2; D is perhaps TRBD1 (5 bases). CDR1 SGHKS and CDR2 YYEKEE come from the germline V gene (reference sequence). V shed 3 bases and J shed 2 bases, with 8 bases lying between them. The CDR3 is 13 residues long. In DNA form, the CDR3 reads TGTGCCAGCAGCTCGGGACGGAACTATGGCTACACCTTC. It yields the protein CASSSGRNYGYTF.

This chain links TRBV5-6 with TRBJ2-1; no clear D gene. Looked up from germline, CDR1 is SGHDT and CDR2 is YYEEEE. V was pared by 0 bases and J by 4 bases, with 11 bases between. The CDR3 length is 15 residues. Written as DNA, the CDR3 is TGTGCCAGCAGCTTGGTCTTTGGGCAGTACAATGAGCAGTTCTTC. Its protein product is CASSLVFGQYNEQFF.

This clone occurred a few times. This rearrangement joins TRBV7-9 to TRBJ2-2; the match to TRBD1 covers 7 bases. There are 13 residues in the CDR3. Germline V gene sequence: CDR1 SEHNR, CDR2 FQNEAQ (reference sequence). V lost 5 bases, J lost 6 bases, and 3 bases stayed unmatched. The CDR3 bases are TGTGCCAGCAGCCGGACAGGTCCCGGGGAGCTGTTTTTT. This sequence encodes CASSRTGPGELFF.

The chain joins TRBV7-3 to TRBJ2-5; D perhaps matches TRBD1 (6 bases). The V gene lost 5 bases and the J gene lost 2 bases, with 15 bases spanning the gap. Germline CDR1 is SGHTA and CDR2 is FQGTGA. The CDR3 length is 15 residues. CDR3 loop: CASSANGQRQETQYF. The CDR3 DNA follows: TGTGCCAGCAGCGCAAATGGACAGAGACAAGAGACCCAGTACTTC. The full variable domain, in which reference TRBV7-3 and TRBJ2-5 provide the parts outside the CDR3, is GAGVSQTPSNKVTEKGKYVELRCDPISGHTALYWYRQSLGQGPEFLIYFQGTGAADDSGLPNDRFFAVRPEGSVSTLKIQRTERGDSAVYLCASSANGQRQETQYFGPGTRLLVL.

The genes are TRBV9 and TRBJ2-5; TRBD2 matches 8 bases. CDR1 SGDLS and CDR2 YYNGEE come from the germline V gene. Unmatched junction bases numbered 10, after V lost 7 bases and J lost 5 bases. The CDR3 has 14 amino acids. The CDR3, as DNA: TGTGCCAGCTCGGACGGGGGGGGCCGGGAGACCCAGTACTTC. Translation: CASSDGGGRETQYF. The full variable domain, in which reference TRBV9 and TRBJ2-5 provide the parts outside the CDR3, is DSGVTQTPKHLITATGQRVTLRCSPRSGDLSVYWYQQSLDQGLQFLIQYYNGEERAKGNILERFSAQQFPDLHSELNLSSLELGDSALYFCASSDGGGRETQYFGPGTRLLVL.

CDR3 coding DNA: TGTGCCAGCAGCCAAGACGGCGGGAGGTACTCTGGAAACACCATATATTTT. It specifies CASSQDGGRYSGNTIYF. The chain has TRBV4-2 and TRBJ1-3, with D hard to call. Germline V CDR1 and CDR2: LGHNA, YNFKEQ. Trimming left V 0 bases short and J 0 bases short, with 12 bases between. This CDR3 contains 17 residues.

The chain has TRBV18 and TRBJ1-1; D uncertain. The V gene lost 8 bases and the J gene lost 0 bases, with 13 bases spanning the gap. CDR1 and CDR2 from the germline V gene are KGHSH and LQKENI. The CDR3 consists of 14 residues. CDR3 loop: CASTSETLNTEAFF. The CDR3 DNA follows: TGTGCCAGCACCAGCGAGACACTGAACACTGAAGCTTTCTTT. The whole variable domain, remainder taken from reference TRBV18 and TRBJ1-1, is NAGVMQNPRHLVRRRGQEARLRCSPMKGHSHVYWYRQLPEEGLKFMVYLQKENIIDESGMPKERFSAEFPKEGPSILRIQQVVRGDSAAYFCASTSETLNTEAFFGQGTRLTVV.

This chain uses TRBV5-4 with TRBJ2-7; D unclear. Trimming shortened V by 0 bases and J by 2 bases, and 9 bases separated the two germline ends. The CDR3 is made up of 14 amino acids. The V gene's germline CDR1 is SGHNT and CDR2 YYREEE (reference sequence). The CDR3 here is CASSLDRGPYEQYF. In DNA form, the CDR3 reads TGTGCCAGCAGCTTGGACCGCGGCCCCTACGAGCAGTACTTC.

The chain employs TRBV9 and TRBJ2-2; either TRBD1 or TRBD2 may fit D (5 bases each). Germline lookup yields CDR1 SGDLS and CDR2 YYNGEE. Trimming took 3 bases from V and 0 from J, leaving 9 bases between them. The CDR3 is 15 residues long. The CDR3 coding sequence is TGTGCCAGCAGCGCCGGGACGGCGAACACCGGGGAGCTGTTTTTT. Translated, it gives CASSAGTANTGELFF.

The chain carries TRBV19 and TRBJ1-5, with 9 bases fitting TRBD1. This CDR3 spans 18 amino acids. CDR1 is LNHDA, CDR2 SQIVND, per germline (reference sequence). Trimming removed 7 bases from V and 4 bases from J; junction bases left unmatched: 17. CDR3 in amino acids: CASKHPDRGMVGNQPQHF. The CDR3 nucleotides are TGTGCCAGTAAACATCCGGACAGGGGAATGGTAGGGAATCAGCCCCAGCATTTT. Variable domain in full (rest from reference TRBV19 and TRBJ1-5): DGGITQSPKYLFRKEGQNVTLSCEQNLNHDAMYWYRQDPGQGLRLIYYSQIVNDFQKGDIAEGYSVSREKKESFPLTVTSAQKNPTAFYLCASKHPDRGMVGNQPQHFGDGTRLSIL.

This clone was detected only a few times. The chain combines TRBV19 with TRBJ1-2, with D hard to call. V was trimmed by 0 bases and J by 0 bases, leaving 8 bases between them. The CDR3 spans 15 residues. Germline-derived CDR1 and CDR2 are LNHDA and SQIVND (reference sequence). CDR3 loop: CASSIDAQANYGYTF. The CDR3 DNA is TGTGCCAGTAGTATAGACGCCCAAGCTAACTATGGCTACACCTTC.

The V gene is TRBV2, the J gene TRBJ2-2, with a tentative D call TRBD1 (6 bases). Germline CDR1 SNHLY, CDR2 FYNNEI. The CDR3 consists of 16 residues. The V end was cut by 6 bases, the J end by 2 bases, with 16 bases between. The CDR3 DNA reads as TGTGCCAGCAGGGACAGTACGCTCTCAAACACCGGGGAGCTGTTTTTT. Translated, it gives CASRDSTLSNTGELFF.

This rearrangement joins TRBV6-5 to TRBJ1-4; 7 nucleotides match TRBD1. The V segment lost 5 bases and the J segment 7 bases; nucleotides outside the gene matches: 10. Germline values: CDR1 MNHEY, CDR2 SVGAGI. The CDR3 sequence is 15 residues long. In DNA, the CDR3 is TGTGCCAGCAGTAGGAAGGGGGACAGAGGTGAAAAACTGTTTTTT. Its protein product is CASSRKGDRGEKLFF.

The chain couples TRBV4-1 to TRBJ2-2, with 8 bases matching TRBD2. This CDR3 has 16 amino acids. J was trimmed by 1 base and V by 0 bases; bases with no gene match: 1. From germline, CDR1 is MGHRA and CDR2 YSYEKL. For the CDR3, the DNA is TGCGCCAGCAGCCAAGAGGCGGGGGGGAACACCGGGGAGCTGTTTTTT. It specifies CASSQEAGGNTGELFF.

The chain employs TRBV28 and TRBJ1-1, with TRBD1 matching 7 bases. The CDR3 has 13 amino acids. V gave up 11 bases and J gave up 3 bases; unmatched junction bases: 9. Germline loops: CDR1 MDHEN, CDR2 SYDVKM. CDR3 bases: TGTGCCGCAATGACAGGGTTGTACACTGAAGCTTTCTTT. Its protein is CAAMTGLYTEAFF.